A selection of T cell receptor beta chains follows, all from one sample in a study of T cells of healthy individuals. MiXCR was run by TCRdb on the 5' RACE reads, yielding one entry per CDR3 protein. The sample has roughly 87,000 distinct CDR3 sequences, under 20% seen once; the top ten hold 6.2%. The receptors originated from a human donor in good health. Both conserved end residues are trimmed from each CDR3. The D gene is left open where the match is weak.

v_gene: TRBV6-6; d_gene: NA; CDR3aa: ASSYSYTDTQY
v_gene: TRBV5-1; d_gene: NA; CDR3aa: ASSLGLGLNYGYT
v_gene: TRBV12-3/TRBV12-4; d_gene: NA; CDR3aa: ASNFRRSVLNTGELF
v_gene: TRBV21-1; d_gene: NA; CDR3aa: ASCLHPSIYEQY
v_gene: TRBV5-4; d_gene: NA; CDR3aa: ASSQPGHYSEQY
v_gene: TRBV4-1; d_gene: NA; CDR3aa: ASSPTGGGRRADTQY
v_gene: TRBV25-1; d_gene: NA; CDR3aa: ASRGTEETQY
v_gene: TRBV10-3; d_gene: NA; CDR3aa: AISAGDYEQY
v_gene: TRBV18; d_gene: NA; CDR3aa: ASSPFATPYTDTQY
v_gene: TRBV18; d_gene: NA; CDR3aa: ASSPPTGRGSDTQY
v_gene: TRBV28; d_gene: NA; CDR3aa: ASSSSGQLYNEQF
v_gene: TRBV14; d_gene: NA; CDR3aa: ASTYGPSNEQF
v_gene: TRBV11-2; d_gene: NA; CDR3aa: ASSLESGAGTDTQY
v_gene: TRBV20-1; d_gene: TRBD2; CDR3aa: SQVLAGVTWREQF
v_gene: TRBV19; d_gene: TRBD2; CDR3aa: ASSVPGLGEQY
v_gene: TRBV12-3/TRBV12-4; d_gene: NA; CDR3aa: ASSLYGRQGISNEQF
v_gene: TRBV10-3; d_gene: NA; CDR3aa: AISESSDEKLF
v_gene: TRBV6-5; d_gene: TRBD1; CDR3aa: ASSYAGQGNYGYT
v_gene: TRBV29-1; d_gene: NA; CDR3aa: SVGGLRGADTQY
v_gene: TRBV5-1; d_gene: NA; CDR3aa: ASSLGISDNQPQH
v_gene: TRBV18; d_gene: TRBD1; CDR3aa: ASSNTGEIQY
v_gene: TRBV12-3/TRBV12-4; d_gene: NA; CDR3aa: ASSLGRPGTGELF
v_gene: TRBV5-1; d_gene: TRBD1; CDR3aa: ASSTAGTGEEKLF
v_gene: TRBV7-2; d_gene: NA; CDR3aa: ASSPPPPATQY
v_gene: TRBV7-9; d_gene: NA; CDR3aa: ASSQPGLTYNEQF
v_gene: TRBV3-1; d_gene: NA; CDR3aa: ASSQGIGPMKETQY
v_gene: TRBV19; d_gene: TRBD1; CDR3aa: ATRGDREVTEAF
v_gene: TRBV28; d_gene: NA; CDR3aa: AGSRRAGGYT
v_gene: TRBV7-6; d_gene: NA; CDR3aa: ASSLGPMNTEAF
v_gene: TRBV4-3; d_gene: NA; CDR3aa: ASSQGSRTQY
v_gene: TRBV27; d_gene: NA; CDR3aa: ASSLGAGAYEQY
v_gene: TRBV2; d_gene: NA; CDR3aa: ASTGQETQY
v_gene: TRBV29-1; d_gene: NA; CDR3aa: SVEDLPTSAYGANVLT
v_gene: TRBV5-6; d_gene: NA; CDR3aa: ASSLDPQTLNEQF
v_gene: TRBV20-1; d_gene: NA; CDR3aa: STPRRGVDTQY
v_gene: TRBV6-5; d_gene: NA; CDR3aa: ASSSGSGADTQY
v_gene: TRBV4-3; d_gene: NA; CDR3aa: ASSQDLRFSYNEQF
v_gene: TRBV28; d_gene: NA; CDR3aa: ASSLGRGNSPLH
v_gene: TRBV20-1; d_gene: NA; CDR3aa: SALLPGLSSYEQY
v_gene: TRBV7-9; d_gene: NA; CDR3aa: ASSLGTRGPI
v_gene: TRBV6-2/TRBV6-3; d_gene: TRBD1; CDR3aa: ASSSWTGMNTEAF
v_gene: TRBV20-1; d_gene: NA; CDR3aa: SALPGSANVLT
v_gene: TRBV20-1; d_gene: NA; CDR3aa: SARRANTEAF
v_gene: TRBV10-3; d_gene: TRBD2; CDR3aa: AISESLASSGSQDTQY
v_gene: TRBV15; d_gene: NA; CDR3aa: ATSRQGGSTDTQY
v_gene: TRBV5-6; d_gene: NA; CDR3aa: ASSPREGTAQH
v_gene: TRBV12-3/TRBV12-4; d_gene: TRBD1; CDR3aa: ASRSLRTGRNTIY
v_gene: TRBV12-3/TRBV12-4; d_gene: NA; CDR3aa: ASSLGRTVHYGYT
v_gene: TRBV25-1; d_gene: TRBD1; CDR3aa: ASRGRGQDQPQH
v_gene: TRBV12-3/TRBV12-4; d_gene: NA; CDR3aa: ASSFWGQSHYGYT
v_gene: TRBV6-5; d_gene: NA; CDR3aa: ASSYSSALEAAPLH